The T cell receptor (beta chain) under discussion was sequenced for a study of cytomegalovirus exposure and HLA in healthy donors. Clones were sequenced by immunoSEQ multiplex PCR, and TCRdb holds only the in-frame ones, with some missing. The sample carries roughly 150,000 clones, around 89% recorded once. In germline, CDR1 is MNHEY, CDR2 SMNVEV (reference sequence). This CDR3 is 14 amino acids long. V gave up 3 bases and J gave up 8 bases, with 16 bases separating them. The chain recombines TRBV27 with TRBJ1-2; D possibly corresponds to TRBD1 (5 bases). Sample: PBMCs. The clonotype comes from a man younger than 35 in good health and CMV-seronegative. CDR3 sequence: CASSLAGLNDGYTF. CDR3 nucleotide sequence: TGTGCCAGCAGTTTGGCAGGGCTTAATGACGGCTACACCTTC.